Presented here are 27 T cell receptor beta chains from one specimen sequenced in a study of blood T cell repertoires in COVID-19. TCRdb's table, derived via immunoSEQ multiplex PCR, lists solely in-frame clones and lacks some. The table lists tens of thousands of clones, almost 90% of them singletons, with about 25% in the top ten. Material for sequencing was peripheral blood. The receptors here all came from a man between 60 and 70 years old with active or convalescent COVID-19.

A single count supports this clone. The chain couples TRBV27 to TRBJ2-3, with D possibly TRBD1 on 5 matching bases. The germline V gene encodes CDR1 MNHEY and CDR2 SMNVEV (reference sequence). The CDR3 has 15 amino acids. Trimming took off 6 bases at V and 0 bases at J, with 13 bases between the two ends. This CDR3 reads CASSIWGTSTDTQYF. DNA of the CDR3: TGTGCCAGCAGCATTTGGGGCACTAGCACAGATACGCAGTATTTT.

The chain employs TRBV3-1 (or the pseudogene TRBV3-2) and TRBJ2-7; D is perhaps TRBD2 (6 bases). This CDR3 comprises 16 residues. The germline V and J ends were trimmed by 1 base and 2 bases, with 15 bases remaining between them. The V gene's germline CDR1 is LGHDT and CDR2 YNNKEL (reference sequence). The CDR3, as DNA: TGTGCCAGCAGCCAAGGTGCGGGGCGGGGAACCTACGAGCAGTACTTC. This codes for CASSQGAGRGTYEQYF.

This chain links TRBV7-8 with TRBJ2-1; 9 bases map to TRBD2. The V segment lost 6 bases and the J segment 0 bases; nucleotides outside the gene matches: 3. CDR3 length: 15 amino acids. Looked up from germline, CDR1 is SGHVS and CDR2 is FQNEAQ. The CDR3 loop is CASRGLASSYNEQFF. For the CDR3, the DNA is TGTGCCAGCAGGGGACTAGCAAGCTCCTACAATGAGCAGTTCTTC. The complete variable domain, with remaining parts taken from reference TRBV7-8 and TRBJ2-1, reads GAGVSQSPRYKVAKRGQDVALRCDPISGHVSLFWYQQALGQGPEFLTYFQNEAQLDKSGLPSDRFFAERPEGSVSTLKIQRTQQEDSAVYLCASRGLASSYNEQFFGPGTRLTVL.

V usage is TRBV19 and J usage is TRBJ1-1; the D is unclear. V was shortened by 1 base and J by 11 bases, with 8 bases between the two germline ends. The CDR3 consists of 11 residues. In germline, CDR1 is LNHDA, CDR2 SQIVND (reference sequence). CDR3: CASSIGYVAFF. The DNA of the CDR3 is TGTGCCAGTAGTATAGGCTATGTGGCTTTCTTT.

The genes are TRBV14 and TRBJ2-2; 12 bases are a match to TRBD2. V lost 2 bases and J lost 4; bases outside the gene matches: 17. Per the germline V gene, CDR1 is SGHDN and CDR2 is FVKESK. This CDR3 has 21 amino acids. The CDR3 DNA is TGTGCCAGCAGCCAAAGGCCCCCAGAGCTAGCGGGAGGGCCGGGCACCGGGGAGCTGTTTTTT. Its protein is CASSQRPPELAGGPGTGELFF.

This rearrangement joins TRBV28 to TRBJ2-3; D may be TRBD1 (6 bases). With 8 bases removed from V and 3 bases from J, the gap between germline ends came to 12 bases. CDR1 is MDHEN and CDR2 is SYDVKM in the germline V gene. The CDR3 totals 13 residues. CDR3 in amino acids: CASRTQGTDTQYF. The CDR3 DNA sequence: TGTGCCAGCCGAACACAGGGTACAGATACGCAGTATTTT.

The chain combines TRBV28 with TRBJ1-2; 9 bases map to TRBD1. V gave up 3 bases and J gave up 0 bases; unmatched junction bases: 2. CDR1 and CDR2 from the germline V gene are MDHEN and SYDVKM. This CDR3 region has 15 residues. The CDR3 protein is CASSLGQGANYGYTF. CDR3 bases: TGTGCCAGCAGTTTGGGACAGGGCGCTAACTATGGCTACACCTTC.

The V call is TRBV5-1, the J call TRBJ2-5; D remains unclear. The V gene lost 2 bases and the J gene lost 1 base, with 9 bases spanning the gap. Germline V lookup: CDR1 SGHRS, CDR2 YFSETQ. This CDR3 comprises 14 residues. The CDR3 nucleotides are TGCGCCAGCAGCTTAGGAGCCTCCCAAGAGACCCAGTACTTC. Amino acids: CASSLGASQETQYF. The variable domain in full, with the rest retrieved from reference TRBV5-1 and TRBJ2-5, is KAGVTQTPRYLIKTRGQQVTLSCSPISGHRSVSWYQQTPGQGLQFLFEYFSETQRNKGNFPGRFSGRQFSNSRSEMNVSTLELGDSALYLCASSLGASQETQYFGPGTRLLVL.

V gene TRBV5-8 combines with J gene TRBJ1-2, with TRBD1 matching 11 bases. J gave up 2 bases and V 7 bases, and 1 base lay outside the gene matches. Germline loops: CDR1 SGHTS, CDR2 YDEGEE. The CDR3 is made up of 13 amino acids. The chain's CDR3 is CASGQGANYGYTF. The CDR3 DNA reads TGTGCCAGCGGACAGGGGGCCAACTATGGCTACACCTTC.

The chain recombines TRBV3-1 (or the pseudogene TRBV3-2) with TRBJ2-6; 8 nucleotides line up with TRBD1. Germline values: CDR1 LGHDT, CDR2 YNNKEL (reference sequence). The length of the CDR3 is 15 residues. Trimming cost V 6 bases and J 4 bases; bases outside gene matches: 5. CDR3: CASRDRVFGANVLTF. For the CDR3, the DNA is TGTGCCAGCAGGGACAGGGTCTTCGGGGCCAACGTCCTGACTTTC.

This chain links TRBV6-5 with TRBJ1-2, with TRBD1 matching over 7 bases. Trimming at V came to 8 bases and at J to 8 bases, leaving 8 bases not matched to a gene. There are 12 residues in the CDR3. Germline-derived CDR1 and CDR2 are MNHEY and SVGAGI. The CDR3 loop reads CASFQGGGGYTF. The CDR3 DNA reads as TGTGCCAGCTTCCAAGGAGGGGGCGGCTACACCTTC.

CDR3 loop: CAWSYIAARGTGELFF. The CDR3 DNA sequence: TGTGCCTGGAGTTATATAGCAGCTCGGGGCACCGGGGAGCTGTTTTTT. The V gene is TRBV30, the J gene TRBJ2-2; D possibly corresponds to TRBD2 (5 bases). The CDR3 totals 16 residues. Germline values: CDR1 GTSNPN, CDR2 SVGIG (reference sequence). Trimming shortened V by 2 bases and J by 4 bases, and 17 bases separated the two germline ends.

The rearrangement uses TRBV12-3 or TRBV12-4 and TRBJ1-3; D remains unclear. The V end lost 6 bases, the J end lost 3 bases, and 9 bases lay between the germline ends. The CDR3 has 13 amino acids. Here the CDR3 reads CASRREDGNTIYF. The CDR3 region has the DNA TGTGCCAGCAGACGGGAGGATGGAAACACCATATATTTT.

V usage is TRBV28 and J usage is TRBJ2-7, with D possibly being TRBD2 (6 bases). In germline, CDR1 is MDHEN, CDR2 SYDVKM. Trimming stripped 5 bases from V and 4 bases from J, with 18 bases between. The CDR3 sequence is 15 residues long. This chain's CDR3 is CASSTTGTYSYEQYF. The CDR3 DNA is TGTGCCAGCAGTACTACCGGGACTTATTCTTACGAGCAGTACTTC.

The V and J genes are TRBV10-3 and TRBJ1-1; 11 positions agree with TRBD1. J was trimmed by 7 bases and V by 7 bases; bases with no gene match: 2. Germline CDR1 ENHRY, CDR2 SYGVKD. This CDR3 has 12 amino acids. The CDR3 sequence: CAIKGQGVEAFF. DNA for the CDR3: TGTGCCATCAAGGGACAGGGGGTTGAAGCTTTCTTT.

The chain combines TRBV24-1 with TRBJ2-1, with 10 bases matching TRBD1. Germline V gives CDR1 KGHDR, CDR2 SFDVKD. The length of the CDR3 is 13 residues. The J segment lost 3 bases and the V segment lost 9 bases, leaving 1 base of the junction unmatched. In DNA form, the CDR3 reads TGTGCCACCGGGACAGGGGACTACAATGAGCAGTTCTTC. It is translated as CATGTGDYNEQFF.

This clone appeared once. The chain links TRBV5-8 to TRBJ1-6; no definite D call. Germline CDR1 is SGHTS and CDR2 is YDEGEE. The CDR3 spans 14 residues. V lost 4 bases and J 10 bases, leaving 15 bases between the germline ends. CDR3 sequence: CASSLDFPYSPLHF. The DNA for the CDR3 is TGTGCCAGCAGCCTTGACTTCCCTTACTCACCCCTCCACTTT.

V and J are TRBV6-1 and TRBJ2-2; 7 bases match TRBD2. The CDR3 has 16 amino acids. V gave up 4 bases and J gave up 4 bases; unmatched junction bases: 9. The germline V gene encodes CDR1 MNHNS and CDR2 SASEGT. The CDR3 reads CASSGSGLGRTGELFF. CDR3 DNA: TGTGCCAGCAGTGGGAGTGGACTAGGTCGCACCGGGGAGCTGTTTTTT.

The chain joins TRBV5-1 to TRBJ1-1; 9 positions agree with TRBD1. CDR1 is SGHRS, CDR2 YFSETQ, per germline. Trimming at V came to 4 bases and at J to 5 bases, leaving 6 bases not matched to a gene. The CDR3 consists of 14 residues. CDR3 DNA: TGCGCCAGCAGCCTACAGGGGGCGAGGACTGAAGCTTTCTTT. It codes for CASSLQGARTEAFF.

This sequence joins TRBV19 and TRBJ2-7; D is ambiguous. Trimming left V 3 bases short and J 0 bases short, with 6 bases between. Germline CDR1 and CDR2: LNHDA and SQIVND (reference sequence). The CDR3 consists of 13 residues. Here the CDR3 DNA reads TGTGCCAGTAGTATTGGCCTCTCCTACGAGCAGTACTTC. The encoded protein is CASSIGLSYEQYF.

This chain connects TRBV3-1 (or the pseudogene TRBV3-2) to TRBJ2-1; 9 nucleotides align to TRBD2. The CDR3 loop spans 15 amino acids. V trimming: 2 bases; J trimming: 9 bases; junction bases outside the gene matches: 8. From germline, CDR1 is LGHDT and CDR2 YNNKEL (reference sequence). CDR3 DNA sequence: TGTGCCAGCAGCCAAAGTGGGACTAGCAAAAGTGAGCAGTTCTTC. Protein: CASSQSGTSKSEQFF.

This clone was counted a single time. The chain links TRBV7-9 to TRBJ2-1, with a tentative D call TRBD2 (5 bases). CDR3 length: 14 amino acids. In germline, CDR1 is SEHNR, CDR2 FQNEAQ (reference sequence). V gave up 7 bases and J gave up 0 bases, with 10 bases separating them. The DNA of the CDR3 is TGTGCCAGCACTAGCCCCCGCTCCTACAATGAGCAGTTCTTC. Protein sequence: CASTSPRSYNEQFF.

The chain uses TRBV11-2 and TRBJ2-7, with D perhaps TRBD2 (6 bases). Germline CDR1 and CDR2: SGHAT and FQNNGV. CDR3 length: 14 residues. Trimming shortened V by 8 bases and J by 1 base, and 15 bases separated the two germline ends. The DNA of the CDR3 is TGTGCCAGCGGAGGGTACCCGTTATCCTACGAGCAGTACTTC. Translation: CASGGYPLSYEQYF. Based on the CDR3 plus reference TRBV11-2 and TRBJ2-7, the full variable domain is EAGVAQSPRYKIIEKRQSVAFWCNPISGHATLYWYQQILGQGPKLLIQFQNNGVVDDSQLPKDRFSAERLKGVDSTLKIQPAKLEDSAVYLCASGGYPLSYEQYFGPGTRLTVT.

The chain carries TRBV3-1 (or the pseudogene TRBV3-2) and TRBJ2-2, with 10 bases fitting TRBD2. The germline gives CDR1 LGHDT, CDR2 YNNKEL (reference sequence). The CDR3 consists of 15 residues. Trimming took 6 bases from V and 5 from J; bases not matched to a gene: 6. CDR3 nucleotide sequence: TGTGCCAGCAGGGCTAGCGGGAGTAAGACCGGGGAGCTGTTTTTT. The encoded protein is CASRASGSKTGELFF.

J is TRBJ2-4 and V is TRBV4-1; the D is unclear. Trimming shortened V by 1 base and J by 10 bases, and 17 bases separated the two germline ends. This CDR3 is 15 amino acids long. Germline CDR1 is MGHRA and CDR2 is YSYEKL. CDR3 in amino acids: CASSQVQGPEVIQYF. The CDR3 DNA reads as TGCGCCAGCAGCCAAGTTCAAGGTCCAGAGGTGATTCAGTACTTC.

This clone was observed a single time. J is TRBJ1-1 and V is TRBV5-1; D is possibly TRBD1 (6 bases). This CDR3 region has 15 residues. The V and J ends lost 4 bases and 1 base respectively, with 14 bases between them. The germline CDR1 and CDR2 sequences are SGHRS and YFSETQ. CDR3 bases: TGCGCCAGCAGCCCACAGGGTTTGGGGAACACTGAAGCTTTCTTT. Residues: CASSPQGLGNTEAFF.

The chain has TRBV9 and TRBJ2-7; 10 bases are a match to TRBD2. The J segment lost 6 bases and the V segment lost 1 base, leaving 1 base of the junction unmatched. This CDR3 is built from 13 residues. Per germline, CDR1 SGDLS and CDR2 YYNGEE. CDR3: CASSVRTSGEQYF. The CDR3 DNA reads TGTGCCAGCAGCGTAAGGACTAGCGGCGAGCAGTACTTC. The entire variable domain, with the rest obtained from reference TRBV9 and TRBJ2-7, is as follows: DSGVTQTPKHLITATGQRVTLRCSPRSGDLSVYWYQQSLDQGLQFLIQYYNGEERAKGNILERFSAQQFPDLHSELNLSSLELGDSALYFCASSVRTSGEQYFGPGTRLTVT.